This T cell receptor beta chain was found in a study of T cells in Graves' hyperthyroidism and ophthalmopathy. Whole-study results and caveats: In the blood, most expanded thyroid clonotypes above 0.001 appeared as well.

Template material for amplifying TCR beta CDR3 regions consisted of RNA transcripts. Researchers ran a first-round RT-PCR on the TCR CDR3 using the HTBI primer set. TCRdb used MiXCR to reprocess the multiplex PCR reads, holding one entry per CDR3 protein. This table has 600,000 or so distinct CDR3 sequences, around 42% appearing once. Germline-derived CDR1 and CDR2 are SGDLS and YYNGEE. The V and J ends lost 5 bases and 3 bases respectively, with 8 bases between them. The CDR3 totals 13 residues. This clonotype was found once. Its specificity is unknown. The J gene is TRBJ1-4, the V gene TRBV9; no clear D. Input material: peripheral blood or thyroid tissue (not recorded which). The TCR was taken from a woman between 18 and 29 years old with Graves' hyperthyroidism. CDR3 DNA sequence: TGTGCCAGCAGTTCACACCCTAATGAAAAACTGTTTTTT. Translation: CASSSHPNEKLFF.